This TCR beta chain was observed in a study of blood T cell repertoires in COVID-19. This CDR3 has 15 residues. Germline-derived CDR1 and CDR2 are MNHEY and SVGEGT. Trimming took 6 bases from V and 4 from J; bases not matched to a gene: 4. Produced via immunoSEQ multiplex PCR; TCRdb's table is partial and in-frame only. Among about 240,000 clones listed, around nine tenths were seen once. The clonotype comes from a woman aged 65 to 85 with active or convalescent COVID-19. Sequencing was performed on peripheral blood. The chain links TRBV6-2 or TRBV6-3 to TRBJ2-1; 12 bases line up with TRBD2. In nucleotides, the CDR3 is TGTGCCAGCAGCCTCACTAGCGGGGGGTACAATGAGCAGTTCTTC. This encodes CASSLTSGGYNEQFF.